The 11 T cell receptor beta chains given below trace back to one sample, sequenced in a study of OX40 agonist ivuxolimab in advanced cancers. TCRdb's copy holds only in-frame clones and misses some; the assay was immunoSEQ multiplex PCR. This sample yields fewer than 45,000 clones, of which around 82% are seen a single time; 2% to 2.5% belongs to the top ten. Sample: CD4+ or CD8+ T cells sorted from blood, taken in a trial of the OX40 agonist ivuxolimab. All receptors derive from an adult with an advanced solid tumor such as melanoma, head and neck, liver or kidney cancer.

The count of this clone is one. This CDR3 reads CASSPLLAGGYEQYF. CDR3 DNA: TGTGCCAGCAGTCCATTACTAGCGGGAGGCTACGAGCAGTACTTC. V usage is TRBV27 and J usage is TRBJ2-7; 12 bases line up with TRBD2. The CDR3 totals 15 residues. V lost 5 bases, J lost 3 bases, and 5 bases stayed unmatched. Germline V gene data show CDR1 as MNHEY and CDR2 as SMNVEV (reference sequence).

The chain couples TRBV19 to TRBJ2-1; 9 bases align to TRBD2. Germline CDR1 LNHDA, CDR2 SQIVND (reference sequence). The CDR3 extends over 14 amino acids. After removal of 7 bases from V and 4 bases from J, the junction contained 5 bases not matched to a gene. The CDR3 protein is CASMGAGGYNEQFF. DNA for the CDR3: TGTGCCAGTATGGGGGCGGGAGGGTACAATGAGCAGTTCTTC.

The rearrangement uses TRBV4-2 and TRBJ1-4, with 9 positions matching TRBD1. CDR1 is LGHNA, CDR2 YNFKEQ, per germline. CDR3 size: 17 residues. V shed 4 bases and J 8 bases; nucleotides not matched to a gene: 14. CDR3 in amino acids: CASSRGQGHLDGEKLFF. In DNA, the CDR3 is TGTGCCAGCAGCCGTGGACAGGGGCATCTCGATGGCGAAAAACTGTTTTTT.

The count of this clone is one. The V gene is TRBV5-6, the J gene TRBJ2-1; TRBD2 matches 13 bases. The germline V gene has CDR1 SGHDT and CDR2 YYEEEE. Unmatched junction bases numbered 1, after V lost 3 bases and J lost 1 base. This CDR3 is 16 amino acids long. The CDR3 region has the DNA TGTGCCAGCAGCTGGGGACTAGCGGGGTCCTACAATGAGCAGTTCTTC. Translating gives CASSWGLAGSYNEQFF.

The CDR3 protein is CASSVDYEQYF. The CDR3 nucleotides are TGTGCCAGCAGCGTGGACTACGAGCAGTACTTC. The chain uses TRBV5-6 and TRBJ2-7; D call uncertain. CDR3 size: 11 residues. Germline-derived CDR1 and CDR2 are SGHDT and YYEEEE. With 4 bases removed from V and 3 bases from J, the gap between germline ends came to 5 bases.

This rearrangement joins TRBV5-4 to TRBJ2-1, with 13 positions matching TRBD2. The V and J ends lost 4 bases and 9 bases, in that order; junction bases with no gene match: 7. Germline V CDR1 and CDR2: SGHNT, YYREEE (reference sequence). The CDR3 extends over 15 amino acids. The DNA for the CDR3 is TGTGCCAGCAGCCCGGGGACTAGCGGGGCCGGTGAGCAGTTCTTC. Encoded protein: CASSPGTSGAGEQFF.

The chain links TRBV5-5 to TRBJ1-2; D is undetermined. Germline V gene data show CDR1 as SGHKS and CDR2 as YYEKEE (reference sequence). Trimming pared 0 bases from V and 6 bases from J, leaving 9 bases between. This CDR3 has 13 amino acids. CDR3 sequence reads: CASSLAAGNGYTF. The CDR3 DNA is TGTGCCAGCAGCTTGGCGGCGGGGAATGGCTACACCTTC.

This chain joins TRBV5-1 and TRBJ2-1; TRBD2 aligns across 7 bases. V shed 0 bases, J shed 2 bases, and the junction held 2 bases outside the gene matches. The V gene's germline CDR1 is SGHRS and CDR2 YFSETQ. The CDR3 consists of 15 residues. This chain's CDR3 is CASSLGGTTYNEQFF. CDR3 nucleotides: TGCGCCAGCAGCTTGGGGGGGACTACCTACAATGAGCAGTTCTTC. Full variable domain (remainder filled in from reference TRBV5-1 and TRBJ2-1): KAGVTQTPRYLIKTRGQQVTLSCSPISGHRSVSWYQQTPGQGLQFLFEYFSETQRNKGNFPGRFSGRQFSNSRSEMNVSTLELGDSALYLCASSLGGTTYNEQFFGPGTRLTVL.

In its sample, this clone was seen a few times. The rearrangement joins TRBV4-1 to TRBJ1-4; tentatively, D is TRBD1 (6 bases). Germline V lookup: CDR1 MGHRA, CDR2 YSYEKL. The CDR3 covers 16 residues. V was pared by 3 bases and J by 4 bases, with 15 bases between. CDR3: CASSQGARPDNEKLFF. CDR3 DNA sequence: TGCGCCAGCAGCCAGGGGGCGAGACCCGATAATGAAAAACTGTTTTTT.

The rearrangement links TRBV9 to TRBJ1-6; 7 nucleotides align to TRBD1. CDR1 is SGDLS and CDR2 is YYNGEE in the germline V gene. The V segment lost 0 bases and the J segment 10 bases; nucleotides outside the gene matches: 4. This CDR3 region has 14 residues. This CDR3 reads CASSVGTGESPLHF. CDR3 DNA sequence: TGTGCCAGCAGCGTAGGGACAGGAGAATCACCCCTCCACTTT.

The V gene is TRBV7-9, the J gene TRBJ2-1, with D uncertain. CDR1 and CDR2 (germline): SEHNR, FQNEAQ (reference sequence). The CDR3 is 13 residues long. Trimming took 0 bases from V and 6 from J, leaving 6 bases between them. Here the CDR3 DNA reads TGTGCCAGCAGCTTAGCGAGCCGCAATGAGCAGTTCTTC. It specifies CASSLASRNEQFF. Combining the CDR3 with reference TRBV7-9 and TRBJ2-1 gives the whole variable domain DTGVSQNPRHKITKRGQNVTFRCDPISEHNRLYWYRQTLGQGPEFLTYFQNEAQLEKSRLLSDRFSAERPKGSFSTLEIQRTEQGDSAMYLCASSLASRNEQFFGPGTRLTVL.